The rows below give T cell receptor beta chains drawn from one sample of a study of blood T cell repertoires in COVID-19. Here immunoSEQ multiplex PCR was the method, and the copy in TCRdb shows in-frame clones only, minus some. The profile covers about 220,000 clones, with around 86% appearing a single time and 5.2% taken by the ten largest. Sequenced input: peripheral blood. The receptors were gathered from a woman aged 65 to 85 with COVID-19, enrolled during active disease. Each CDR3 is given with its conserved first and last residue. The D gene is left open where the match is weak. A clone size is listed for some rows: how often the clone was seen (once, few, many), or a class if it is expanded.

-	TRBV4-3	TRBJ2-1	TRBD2	CASSQDFGGGGYNEQFF	TGCGCCAGCAGCCAAGATTTCGGCGGGGGAGGCTACAATGAGCAGTTCTTC
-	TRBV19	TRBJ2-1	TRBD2	CASSISPPRWLAGDNEQFF	TGTGCCAGTAGTATCTCCCCCCCCCGTTGGCTAGCGGGAGACAATGAGCAGTTCTTC
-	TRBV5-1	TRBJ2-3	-	CASSRQTGLGTDTQYF	TGCGCCAGCAGCCGCCAGACTGGCTTGGGCACAGATACGCAGTATTTT
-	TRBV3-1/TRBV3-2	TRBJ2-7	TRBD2	CASSYSGSGDEQYF	TGTGCCAGCAGCTATAGCGGGAGCGGGGACGAGCAGTACTTC
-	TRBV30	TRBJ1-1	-	CAWSVKGMFSGLAEAFF	TGTGCCTGGAGTGTCAAGGGGATGTTCTCCGGGCTGGCTGAAGCTTTCTTT
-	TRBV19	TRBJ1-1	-	CASSTQANTEAFF	TGTGCCAGTAGTACCCAGGCCAACACTGAAGCTTTCTTT
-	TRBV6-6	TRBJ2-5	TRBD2	CASSLSAGGPSSGTQYF	TGTGCCAGCAGTCTCAGCGCGGGAGGGCCCTCGTCTGGGACCCAGTACTTC
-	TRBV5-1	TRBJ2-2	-	CASSLEGADTGELFF	TGCGCCAGCAGCTTGGAGGGAGCGGACACCGGGGAGCTGTTTTTT
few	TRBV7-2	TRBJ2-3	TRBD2	CASSLTKDSGMRTDTQYF	TGTGCCAGCAGCCTAACAAAGGATAGCGGGATGAGAACAGATACGCAGTATTTT
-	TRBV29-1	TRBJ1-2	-	CSVEGAHQNGYTF	TGCAGCGTTGAAGGGGCCCACCAGAATGGCTACACCTTC
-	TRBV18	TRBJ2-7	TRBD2	CASSVGLAPPYEQYF	TGTGCCAGCTCGGTCGGACTAGCGCCTCCTTACGAGCAGTACTTC
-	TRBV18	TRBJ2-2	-	CASSPTGTTNTGELFF	TGTGCCAGCTCACCAACCGGGACAACAAACACCGGGGAGCTGTTTTTT
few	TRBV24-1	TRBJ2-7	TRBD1	CATSDGQGARREQYF	TGTGCCACCAGTGACGGACAGGGGGCCAGGCGCGAGCAGTACTTC
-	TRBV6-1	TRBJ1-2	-	CASSEDGQSYRGYTF	TGTGCCAGCAGTGAAGATGGACAGAGTTATAGGGGCTACACCTTC
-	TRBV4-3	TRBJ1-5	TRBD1	CASSQQRGTEIWVGNQPQHF	TGCGCCAGCAGCCAGCAACGTGGGACAGAGATATGGGTGGGCAATCAGCCCCAGCATTTT
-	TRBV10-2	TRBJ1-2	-	CASNGGDYGYTF	TGCGCCAGCAATGGAGGGGACTATGGCTACACCTTC
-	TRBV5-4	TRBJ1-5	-	CASSFGGTGNQPQHF	TGTGCCAGCAGCTTCGGGGGTACAGGCAATCAGCCCCAGCATTTT
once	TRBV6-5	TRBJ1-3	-	CASSIKTGFGNTIYF	TGTGCCAGCAGCATCAAAACAGGGTTCGGAAACACCATATATTTT
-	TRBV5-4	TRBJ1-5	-	CASSLDPGRAQPQHF	TGTGCCAGCAGCTTGGACCCAGGGAGGGCGCAGCCCCAGCATTTT
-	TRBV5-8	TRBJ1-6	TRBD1	CASSLVRGQAHF	TGTGCCAGCAGCTTGGTCCGGGGACAGGCCCACTTT
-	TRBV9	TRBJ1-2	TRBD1	CASSVDGTGDYGYTF	TGTGCCAGCAGCGTAGACGGGACAGGGGACTATGGCTACACCTTC
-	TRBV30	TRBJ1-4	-	CAWSSGTAGEKLFF	TGTGCCTGGAGTTCGGGGACTGCGGGAGAAAAACTGTTTTTT
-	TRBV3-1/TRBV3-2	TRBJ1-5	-	CASSQEAWGGQPQHF	TGTGCCAGCAGCCAAGAAGCCTGGGGGGGTCAGCCCCAGCATTTT
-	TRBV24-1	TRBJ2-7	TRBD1	CATSDYQTGGRVEQYF	TGTGCCACCAGTGATTACCAGACAGGGGGCCGGGTCGAGCAGTACTTC
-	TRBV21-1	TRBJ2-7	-	CASSNPTLRQGQVSRYEQYF	TGTGCCAGCAGCAATCCAACCCTTAGACAGGGTCAAGTATCCAGATACGAGCAGTACTTC
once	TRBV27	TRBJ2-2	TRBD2	CASSLYPGTSGRAHTGELFF	TGTGCCAGCAGTTTATACCCCGGGACTAGCGGGAGGGCCCACACCGGGGAGCTGTTTTTT
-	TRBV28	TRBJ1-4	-	CASSSPASGNYRLFF	TGTGCCAGCAGCTCACCTGCCTCCGGGAACTATAGACTGTTTTTT
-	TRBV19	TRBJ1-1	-	CASSNWASTNTEAFF	TGTGCCAGTAGTAACTGGGCCTCAACGAACACTGAAGCTTTCTTT
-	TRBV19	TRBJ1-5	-	CASCRGGDQPQHF	TGTGCCAGTTGCAGGGGCGGAGATCAGCCCCAGCATTTT
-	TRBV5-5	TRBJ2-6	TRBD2	CASSFLAGEPGANVLTF	TGTGCCAGCAGCTTTCTAGCGGGAGAACCTGGGGCCAACGTCCTGACTTTC
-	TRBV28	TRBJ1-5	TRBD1	CASSSQGAPTPQHF	TGTGCCAGCAGTTCACAGGGGGCCCCCACGCCCCAGCATTTT
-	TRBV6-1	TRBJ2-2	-	CASSEAATGELFF	TGTGCCAGCAGTGAAGCGGCCACCGGGGAGCTGTTTTTT
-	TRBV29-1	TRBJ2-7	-	CSVLGGLHEQYF	TGCAGCGTTCTCGGGGGGCTACACGAGCAGTACTTC
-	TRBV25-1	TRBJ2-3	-	CASSGPKAASTDTQYF	TGTGCCAGCAGTGGGCCAAAAGCGGCTAGCACAGATACGCAGTATTTT
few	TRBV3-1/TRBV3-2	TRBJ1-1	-	CASSRPGEGTEAFF	TGTGCCAGCAGCCGGCCGGGGGAGGGTACTGAAGCTTTCTTT
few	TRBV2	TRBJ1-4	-	CASTEGGTNEKLFF	TGTGCCAGCACCGAAGGCGGGACTAATGAAAAACTGTTTTTT
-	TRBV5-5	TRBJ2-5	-	CASSLDAGALETQYF	TGTGCCAGCAGCTTGGATGCGGGGGCCCTGGAGACCCAGTACTTC